Following are 10 T cell receptor beta chains from one sample sequenced in a study of control samples from healthy donors and cancer patients. The assay was immunoSEQ multiplex PCR, and TCRdb's table has in-frame clones only and misses some. This table has 85,000 to 90,000 clones, roughly nine tenths appearing once. Sample: blood. These receptors originate from a man aged 25-45 years in good health.

The J gene is TRBJ1-1, the V gene TRBV18; the D gene is possibly TRBD1 (5 bases). This CDR3 region has 15 residues. Germline CDR1 is KGHSH and CDR2 is LQKENI. Trimming cost V 2 bases and J 5 bases, with 15 bases left between them. CDR3 sequence (DNA): TGTGCCAGCTCACCAGCTACAGGCGAGGGGACTGAAGCTTTCTTT. This gives the protein CASSPATGEGTEAFF.

V is TRBV10-3 and J is TRBJ1-1, with TRBD1 identical over 7 bases. Germline lookup yields CDR1 ENHRY and CDR2 SYGVKD. The CDR3 spans 15 residues. V dropped 4 bases and J dropped 4; count of bases not matched to a gene: 9. DNA of the CDR3: TGTGCCATCAGTGGGAAAGGGGGCGGAAGCACTGAAGCTTTCTTT. This codes for CAISGKGGGSTEAFF.

The rearrangement joins TRBV9 to TRBJ2-1; 13 bases line up with TRBD2. Per the germline V gene, CDR1 is SGDLS and CDR2 is YYNGEE. This CDR3 is built from 15 residues. With 3 bases clipped from V and 7 bases from J, the junction kept 4 bases outside the gene matches. The CDR3 region has the DNA TGTGCCAGCAGCGGGGGGACTAGCGGGGTGAATGAGCAGTTCTTC. Its protein product is CASSGGTSGVNEQFF.

The chain combines TRBV14 with TRBJ2-1; 12 bases align to TRBD1. The CDR3 totals 20 residues. Trimming removed 2 bases from V and 1 base from J; junction bases left unmatched: 12. The germline gives CDR1 SGHDN, CDR2 FVKESK. CDR3 bases: TGTGCCAGCAGCCAAAGAATAGGGGACAGGGGGCAGTTTTCCTACAATGAGCAGTTCTTC. This encodes CASSQRIGDRGQFSYNEQFF.

Turning to this clone: At one boundary the junction diverges from the germline segment, which might be a read error. The J gene is TRBJ1-3, the V gene TRBV19; D perhaps matches TRBD1 (5 bases). The CDR3 runs to 18 residues. Per the germline V gene, CDR1 is LNHDA and CDR2 is SQIVND (reference sequence). As DNA, the CDR3 is TGTGCCAGTACCACGATAGGGAACGGACACCTCTCTGGGAACACCATATATTTT. It is translated as CASTTIGNGHLSGNTIYF.

This sequence joins TRBV24-1 and TRBJ1-2; TRBD1 might be the D (5 bases). V was shortened by 1 base and J by 4 bases, with 6 bases between the two germline ends. The CDR3 sequence is 13 residues long. The germline V gene has CDR1 KGHDR and CDR2 SFDVKD. This CDR3 is CATSDFTGYGYTF. The CDR3 DNA reads as TGTGCCACCAGTGATTTTACAGGCTATGGCTACACCTTC.

The chain has TRBV14 and TRBJ2-3, with D perhaps TRBD2 (5 bases). The length of the CDR3 is 14 residues. V was trimmed by 4 bases and J by 4 bases, leaving 12 bases between them. Germline CDR1 SGHDN, CDR2 FVKESK. CDR3 residues: CASSPASFADTQYF. The CDR3 DNA follows: TGTGCCAGCAGCCCCGCTAGCTTCGCAGATACGCAGTATTTT.

The gene calls are TRBV7-3 and TRBJ1-1; D is uncertain. Germline values: CDR1 SGHTA, CDR2 FQGTGA. Trimming stripped 5 bases from V and 9 bases from J, with 10 bases between. The CDR3 is made up of 11 amino acids. The CDR3: CASSAGGKAFF. In DNA form, the CDR3 reads TGTGCCAGCAGCGCAGGCGGAAAAGCTTTCTTT.

A note on this clone: Other DNA sequences of this sample code for an identical CDR3. V and J are TRBV19 and TRBJ1-2; a weak D match, TRBD1 (5 bases). This CDR3 has 12 residues. Germline V lookup: CDR1 LNHDA, CDR2 SQIVND (reference sequence). V lost 3 bases to trimming and J lost 8 bases, with 10 bases between them. The DNA of the CDR3 is TGTGCCAGTAGTATTGGAGGGGAGGGCTACACCTTC. It specifies CASSIGGEGYTF.

The CDR3 reads CASSLTPSGGYQGETQYF. DNA of the CDR3: TGTGCCAGCAGCTTAACCCCTAGCGGGGGCTATCAAGGGGAGACCCAGTACTTC. The rearrangement links TRBV7-8 to TRBJ2-5; 10 bases match TRBD2. Germline CDR1 and CDR2: SGHVS and FQNEAQ. The trim removed 2 bases at V and 5 bases at J, leaving 14 bases unmatched. This CDR3 is 18 amino acids long.